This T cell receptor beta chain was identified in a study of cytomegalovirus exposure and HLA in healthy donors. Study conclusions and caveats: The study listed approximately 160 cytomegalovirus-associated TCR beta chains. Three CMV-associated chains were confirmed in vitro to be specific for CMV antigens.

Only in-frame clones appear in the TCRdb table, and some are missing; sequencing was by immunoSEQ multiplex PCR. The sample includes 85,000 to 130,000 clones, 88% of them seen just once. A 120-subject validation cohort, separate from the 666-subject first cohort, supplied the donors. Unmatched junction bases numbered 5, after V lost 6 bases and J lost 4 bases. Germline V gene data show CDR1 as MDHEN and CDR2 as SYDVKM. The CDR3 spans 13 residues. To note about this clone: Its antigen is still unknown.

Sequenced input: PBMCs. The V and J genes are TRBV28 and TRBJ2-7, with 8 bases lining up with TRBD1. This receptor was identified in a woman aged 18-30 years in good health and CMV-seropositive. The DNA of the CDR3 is TGTGCCAGCAGGGGGGGACAGGAGTACGAGCAGTACGTC. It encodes CASRGGQEYEQYV.